One sample yielded the 29 T cell receptor beta chains listed below, sequenced in a study of blood T cell repertoires in COVID-19. The repertoire was sequenced with immunoSEQ multiplex PCR; TCRdb's copy has only in-frame clones and lacks some. The table lists about 240,000 clones, around 88% of them singletons. Sequenced material: PBMCs or T cells enriched from blood (not recorded which). Receptor source: a woman aged 30 to 39 who had recovered from COVID-19.

The chain uses TRBV9 and TRBJ1-5; the D gene is possibly TRBD1 (5 bases). With 4 bases removed from V and 0 bases from J, the gap between germline ends came to 11 bases. Germline V gives CDR1 SGDLS, CDR2 YYNGEE. This CDR3 is 15 amino acids long. The CDR3 DNA reads as TGTGCCAGCAGCCCACGGGGGGATAGCAATCAGCCCCAGCATTTT. It encodes CASSPRGDSNQPQHF.

This clone was seen a single time. This sequence joins TRBV2 and TRBJ1-5; D is unclear. CDR3 length equals 13 residues. Trimming left V 8 bases short and J 6 bases short, with 14 bases between. Germline CDR1 reads SNHLY; CDR2 reads FYNNEI. CDR3 in DNA: TGTGCCAGCCATGAGGCTAGGATTCAGCCCCAGCATTTT. It codes for CASHEARIQPQHF.

The gene calls are TRBV30 and TRBJ2-5; no reliable D call. V gave up 0 bases and J gave up 7 bases, with 6 bases separating them. The CDR3 runs 11 residues. From germline, CDR1 is GTSNPN and CDR2 SVGIG (reference sequence). This chain's CDR3 is CAWSVAATQYF. In DNA form, the CDR3 reads TGTGCCTGGAGTGTGGCGGCGACCCAGTACTTC.

The chain recombines TRBV4-3 with TRBJ1-6, with a possible D match to TRBD1 (5 bases). CDR3 length equals 15 residues. Germline V gene lookup returns CDR1 LGHNA and CDR2 YSLEER. V shed 0 bases and J shed 6 bases, with 9 bases lying between them. In DNA form, the CDR3 reads TGCGCCAGCAGCCAAGATACAGGTCGTAATTCACCCCTCCACTTT. Protein sequence: CASSQDTGRNSPLHF.

The rearrangement links TRBV9 to TRBJ1-2; D may be TRBD1 (5 bases). CDR1 is SGDLS and CDR2 is YYNGEE in the germline V gene. Trimming stripped 0 bases from V and 8 bases from J, with 11 bases between. The CDR3 runs to 13 residues. In DNA form, the CDR3 reads TGTGCCAGCAGCGTAGAAGGGGTTGGCGGCTACACCTTC. Amino acids: CASSVEGVGGYTF.

This rearrangement joins TRBV28 to TRBJ2-2, with D perhaps TRBD2 (6 bases). The CDR3 is 14 amino acids. Germline lookup yields CDR1 MDHEN and CDR2 SYDVKM. Between the trimmed V and J ends, which lost 8 bases and 1 base, there was a span of 11 bases. The CDR3 DNA reads TGTGCCAGCCTGGGACTCCGGAACACCGGGGAGCTGTTTTTT. Translated: CASLGLRNTGELFF.

CDR3 loop: CASSYWGGLGGEAFF. CDR3 sequence (DNA): TGCGCCAGCAGCTACTGGGGGGGGCTGGGGGGTGAAGCTTTCTTT. This chain uses TRBV4-1 with TRBJ1-1, with D possibly being TRBD1 (6 bases). V shed 5 bases and J shed 7 bases, with 20 bases lying between them. The CDR3 is 15 amino acids. Germline CDR1 and CDR2: MGHRA and YSYEKL.

For the CDR3, the DNA is TGTGCCAGTAGTCCTGGACAGAGCTACTATGGCTACACCTTC. Translating gives CASSPGQSYYGYTF. This rearrangement joins TRBV19 to TRBJ1-2, with D perhaps TRBD1 (6 bases). This CDR3 is built from 14 residues. The V end lost 5 bases, the J end lost 3 bases, and 13 bases lay between the germline ends. Germline loops: CDR1 LNHDA, CDR2 SQIVND (reference sequence).

This clone occurred once. This sequence joins TRBV28 and TRBJ1-2, with a weak D call TRBD1 (6 bases). The CDR3 has 13 residues. The ends were cut back, 3 bases at V and 2 bases at J, with 7 bases in the middle. The germline V gene encodes CDR1 MDHEN and CDR2 SYDVKM. For the CDR3, the DNA is TGTGCCAGCAGTTTGGGGGCCAACTATGGCTACACCTTC. This gives the protein CASSLGANYGYTF.

V is TRBV12-3 or TRBV12-4 and J is TRBJ2-7; D is uncertain. The V end lost 3 bases, the J end lost 1 base, and 7 bases lay between the germline ends. The CDR3 runs to 13 residues. The CDR3 loop reads CASSFQISYEQYF. For the CDR3, the DNA is TGTGCCAGCAGTTTTCAGATATCCTACGAGCAGTACTTC.

This chain links TRBV5-1 with TRBJ1-5; the D gene is possibly TRBD1 (5 bases). The germline gives CDR1 SGHRS, CDR2 YFSETQ. The CDR3 contains 14 residues. Trimming shortened V by 0 bases and J by 7 bases, and 11 bases separated the two germline ends. CDR3 sequence reads: CASSLVGGAQPQHF. The CDR3 DNA reads as TGCGCCAGCAGCTTGGTGGGCGGGGCACAGCCCCAGCATTTT.

CDR3 protein: CASSSSAGGGVTGELFF. CDR3 coding DNA: TGTGCCAGCAGCTCTTCCGCCGGGGGAGGTGTGACCGGGGAGCTGTTTTTT. This chain uses TRBV5-4 with TRBJ2-2; tentative D call: TRBD2 (6 bases). Per the germline V gene, CDR1 is SGHNT and CDR2 is YYREEE (reference sequence). Trimming left V 3 bases short and J 5 bases short, with 20 bases between. This CDR3 has 17 residues.

The rearrangement links TRBV13 to TRBJ2-3; D is ambiguous. CDR1 and CDR2 from the germline V gene are PRHDT and FYEKMQ (reference sequence). This CDR3 contains 11 residues. Trimming cost V 6 bases and J 2 bases, with 3 bases left between them. The CDR3 spells CASSYTDTQYF. The CDR3 coding sequence is TGTGCCAGCAGTTACACAGATACGCAGTATTTT.

The chain combines TRBV20-1 with TRBJ2-7; 8 bases fit TRBD2. The V gene's germline CDR1 is DFQATT and CDR2 SNEGSKA (reference sequence). Unmatched junction bases numbered 9, after V lost 3 bases and J lost 2 bases. The CDR3 consists of 15 residues. The CDR3 nucleotides are TGCAGTGCTAGTAAGCCGGCGGGAGGCACCTACGAGCAGTACTTC. It encodes CSASKPAGGTYEQYF.

The gene calls are TRBV24-1 and TRBJ2-5; 7 bases fit TRBD2. Germline assignment: CDR1 KGHDR and CDR2 SFDVKD. This CDR3 region has 13 residues. V lost 10 bases, J lost 4 bases, and 8 bases stayed unmatched. The CDR3 nucleotides read TGTGCCACAGCGGGGTCTCACGGAGAGACCCAGTACTTC. Its protein is CATAGSHGETQYF.

The V and J genes are TRBV13 and TRBJ1-1, with D uncertain. V was clipped by 9 bases and J by 2 bases, with 7 bases between them. CDR1 and CDR2 (germline): PRHDT, FYEKMQ (reference sequence). This CDR3 is built from 11 residues. CDR3 sequence (DNA): TGTGCCAGTAGACTTAACACTGAAGCTTTCTTT. Amino acid sequence: CASRLNTEAFF.

J is TRBJ2-1 and V is TRBV30, with TRBD2 matching over 7 bases. This CDR3 comprises 14 residues. CDR1 and CDR2 (germline): GTSNPN, SVGIG (reference sequence). V gave up 3 bases and J gave up 9 bases; unmatched junction bases: 11. The CDR3 DNA reads TGTGCCTGGAGATCTCGCGGGAGTGGTATTGAGCAGTTCTTC. Translated, it gives CAWRSRGSGIEQFF.

CDR3: CASSAGRSSYNEQFF. CDR3 DNA: TGTGCCAGCAGCGCGGGACGGAGCTCCTACAATGAGCAGTTCTTC. The J gene is TRBJ2-1, the V gene TRBV5-4, with a tentative D call TRBD2 (6 bases). Per the germline V gene, CDR1 is SGHNT and CDR2 is YYREEE (reference sequence). The V gene lost 4 bases and the J gene lost 0 bases, with 11 bases spanning the gap. The CDR3 has 15 amino acids.

The CDR3 DNA is TGTGCCAGTGCCCTGCCGGGACTGAACAACTATGGCTACACCTTC. This gives the protein CASALPGLNNYGYTF. This chain links TRBV19 with TRBJ1-2; TRBD1 is a possible D gene (5 bases). The CDR3 has 15 amino acids. The V gene lost 8 bases and the J gene lost 2 bases, with 18 bases spanning the gap. In germline, CDR1 is LNHDA, CDR2 SQIVND (reference sequence).

This chain joins TRBV27 and TRBJ2-3; weak D call: TRBD1 (6 bases). Germline V CDR1 and CDR2: MNHEY, SMNVEV (reference sequence). V was pared by 5 bases and J by 4 bases, with 10 bases between. CDR3 length equals 13 residues. CDR3 coding DNA: TGTGCCAGCAGTACGGACAGCGCAGATACGCAGTATTTT. Translated, it gives CASSTDSADTQYF.

The genes are TRBV13 and TRBJ1-6; 7 bases align to TRBD1. The CDR3 covers 14 residues. Looked up from germline, CDR1 is PRHDT and CDR2 is FYEKMQ (reference sequence). The V gene end was trimmed by 5 bases and the J gene end by 7 bases; junction bases not matched to a gene: 5. DNA of the CDR3: TGTGCCAGCAGCCGTAGGGACAGAAATTCACCCCTCCACTTT. This translates into CASSRRDRNSPLHF.

In its sample, this clone was seen once. J is TRBJ1-2 and V is TRBV20-1; TRBD1 matches 7 bases. This CDR3 comprises 15 residues. CDR1 and CDR2 from the germline V gene are DFQATT and SNEGSKA (reference sequence). V was pared by 3 bases and J by 3 bases, with 10 bases of the junction left unmatched. CDR3 protein: CSASLRGQMDYGYTF. The CDR3 DNA sequence: TGCAGTGCTAGTCTTAGGGGACAGATGGACTATGGCTACACCTTC.

The gene calls are TRBV27 and TRBJ1-2, with 9 nucleotides matching TRBD1. Germline V CDR1 and CDR2: MNHEY, SMNVEV (reference sequence). The CDR3 loop spans 16 amino acids. Trimming removed 2 bases from V and 2 bases from J; junction bases left unmatched: 6. CDR3 DNA sequence: TGTGCCAGCAGTTTACGGTCGGGACAGGGAAACTATGGCTACACCTTC. It translates to CASSLRSGQGNYGYTF.

The rearrangement uses TRBV5-1 and TRBJ1-4; D not certain. The germline CDR1 and CDR2 sequences are SGHRS and YFSETQ. Trimming removed 2 bases from V and 0 bases from J, with 11 bases in between. The CDR3 sequence is 16 residues long. The CDR3 protein is CASSFSGGSTNEKLFF. The CDR3, as DNA: TGCGCCAGCAGCTTTTCGGGAGGATCAACTAATGAAAAACTGTTTTTT.

V and J are TRBV6-5 and TRBJ1-5, with D tentatively TRBD1 (6 bases). Germline-derived CDR1 and CDR2 are MNHEY and SVGAGI. The CDR3 length is 14 residues. V gave up 8 bases and J gave up 6 bases, with 17 bases separating them. The CDR3 DNA follows: TGTGCCAGCTTGATTGGGGGCACGGGTCAGCCCCAGCATTTT. It yields the protein CASLIGGTGQPQHF.

The gene calls are TRBV7-8 and TRBJ1-2, with D uncertain. This CDR3 is 15 amino acids long. The V gene's germline CDR1 is SGHVS and CDR2 FQNEAQ. V was trimmed by 5 bases and J by 0 bases, leaving 13 bases between them. The CDR3 spells CASSPILIANYGYTF. The CDR3 DNA reads as TGTGCCAGCAGCCCGATTCTAATAGCTAACTATGGCTACACCTTC.

This rearrangement joins TRBV7-9 to TRBJ2-7; D is perhaps TRBD1 (6 bases). Germline CDR1 is SEHNR and CDR2 is FQNEAQ (reference sequence). This CDR3 comprises 12 residues. Trimming removed 7 bases from V and 0 bases from J, with 7 bases in between. The CDR3 here is CASKGDSYEQYF. CDR3 coding DNA: TGTGCCAGCAAGGGGGACTCCTACGAGCAGTACTTC.

The chain combines TRBV18 with TRBJ2-7; TRBD2 might be the D (7 bases). CDR3 length equals 20 residues. Germline V gene data show CDR1 as KGHSH and CDR2 as LQKENI. The V and J ends lost 1 base and 3 bases respectively, with 28 bases between them. The CDR3 nucleotides read TGTGCCAGCTCACCACGTATGGCGGGGGCCCCTCTCGAAACTCTCTACGAGCAGTACTTC. Protein product: CASSPRMAGAPLETLYEQYF.

The rearrangement links TRBV10-3 to TRBJ1-3; weak D call: TRBD1 (5 bases). The V end lost 2 bases, the J end lost 2 bases, and 10 bases lay between the germline ends. Germline V gene lookup returns CDR1 ENHRY and CDR2 SYGVKD. This CDR3 region has 15 residues. This CDR3 reads CAISEGGNTGNTIYF. The CDR3 nucleotides read TGTGCCATCAGTGAGGGGGGGAACACTGGAAACACCATATATTTT.